This T cell receptor (beta chain) was obtained from a study of T cell repertoires in cytomegalovirus infection. As for the study in general: Both recently identified HLA-C-restricted and well-studied HLA-B-restricted CMV epitopes were used in the study.

TCRdb ran MiXCR on the reads and lists one entry per CDR3 protein. The sample yields some 800,000 distinct CDR3 sequences, less than 35% seen once. This CDR3 is built from 17 residues. Germline V gives CDR1 LNHDA, CDR2 SQIVND (reference sequence). V lost 5 bases, J lost 3 bases, and 8 bases stayed unmatched. This clonotype was counted between two and nine times. Antigen specificity is unknown. Here the sequenced sample was cultured CD8+ T cells from PBMCs, taken from culture after CMV antigen stimulation. The clonotype was recovered from a human donor in good health (CMV status not recorded). Some clones in this sample may be carry-over from other donors' samples. The rearrangement joins TRBV19 to TRBJ2-1; 12 bases are a match to TRBD2. DNA for the CDR3: TGTGCCAGTAGTGCCGCTAGCGGGGGGGCTATCTACAATGAGCAGTTCTTC. This encodes CASSAASGGAIYNEQFF.